The entry below describes one T cell receptor (beta chain). The antigen is unknown. Trimming removed 7 bases at V and 1 base at J, with 19 bases between. CDR1 is SGHRS and CDR2 is YFSETQ in the germline V gene. The CDR3 is 16 amino acids. This sample stems from a study of T cell responses to AZD1222 COVID-19 vaccine. Whole-study context: Second doses that came at about 4 or about 12 weeks were put together. Overall study findings and caveats: Repertoire sampling happened only post peak T cell response. Vaccine-associated CD4 TCRs spanned spike, dominant at 160-218 and 743-854.

TCRdb's table, derived via immunoSEQ multiplex PCR, lists solely in-frame clones and lacks some. This table has roughly 120,000 clones, 75% to 90% appearing once. Material: peripheral blood, obtained on day 0 of AZD1222 vaccination. This receptor was taken from an adult in good health. The chain couples TRBV5-1 to TRBJ2-3; a weak D match, TRBD2 (6 bases). The CDR3 sequence is CASSGQGGLGTDTQYF. In DNA form, the CDR3 reads TGCGCCAGCTCTGGGCAGGGAGGCCTCGGCACAGATACGCAGTATTTT.